This T cell receptor beta chain was obtained from a study of shared clonotypes between healthy human individuals. From germline, CDR1 is MGHRA and CDR2 YSYEKL. CDR3 size: 16 residues. The V segment lost 1 base and the J segment 0 bases; nucleotides outside the gene matches: 5. The assay was immunoSEQ multiplex PCR, and TCRdb's table has in-frame clones only and misses some. The sample records some 2.4 million clones, 93% being singletons. This clone was seen once. Sequencing was carried out using naive CD4+ T cells from PBMCs. Noted subset: CD45RA+ positively selected. The V and J genes are TRBV4-1 and TRBJ2-5; 7 nucleotides line up with TRBD2. This TCR came from a young man in good health. Some clones in this sample may be carry-over from other donors' samples. CDR3 DNA: TGCGCCAGCAGCCAAGTGCGCGGGAGCTACCAAGAGACCCAGTACTTC. Its protein product is CASSQVRGSYQETQYF.